Shown below are 13 T cell receptor beta chains from a single sample sequenced in a study of OX40 agonist ivuxolimab in advanced cancers. Sequenced by immunoSEQ multiplex PCR; TCRdb stores in-frame clones only, minus some. This table has 15,000 to 25,000 clones, 85% to 90% appearing once. The sample here was CD4+ or CD8+ T cells sorted from blood, taken in a trial of the OX40 agonist ivuxolimab. Every receptor here comes from an adult with an advanced solid tumor such as melanoma, head and neck, liver or kidney cancer.

A single count supports this clone. V is TRBV29-1 and J is TRBJ2-7, with 8 nucleotides matching TRBD2. There are 16 residues in the CDR3. Germline V gene data show CDR1 as SQVTM and CDR2 as ANQGSEA. With V trimmed by 7 bases and J by 3 bases, 17 bases remained unmatched. CDR3 coding DNA: TGCAGCGCCCACGGGGAGAGGTTAGCGGGGTTCTACGAGCAGTACTTC. It translates to CSAHGERLAGFYEQYF.

The V gene is TRBV9, the J gene TRBJ1-3; the D is unclear. The CDR3 totals 15 residues. Germline V lookup: CDR1 SGDLS, CDR2 YYNGEE. V was clipped by 1 base and J by 0 bases, with 8 bases between them. The CDR3 DNA follows: TGTGCCAGCAGCGTAAGCGGGAACTCTGGAAACACCATATATTTT. Its translation is CASSVSGNSGNTIYF.

The chain uses TRBV6-5 and TRBJ2-2; 9 nucleotides match TRBD1. CDR3 size: 15 residues. The V gene end was trimmed by 6 bases and the J gene end by 6 bases; junction bases not matched to a gene: 8. From germline, CDR1 is MNHEY and CDR2 SVGAGI. The CDR3 sequence: CASREQGAVAGELFF. CDR3 in DNA: TGTGCCAGCAGAGAACAGGGGGCCGTTGCCGGGGAGCTGTTTTTT.

This chain joins TRBV11-2 and TRBJ2-1, with TRBD2 matching over 8 bases. This CDR3 has 17 residues. Looked up from germline, CDR1 is SGHAT and CDR2 is FQNNGV. After removal of 0 bases from V and 0 bases from J, the junction contained 4 bases not matched to a gene. The CDR3 nucleotides read TGTGCCAGCAGCTTAGACGTGACTAGCGCCTCCTACAATGAGCAGTTCTTC. Protein sequence: CASSLDVTSASYNEQFF.

The chain is built from TRBV4-3 and TRBJ2-7, with TRBD1 matching 8 bases. Trimming removed 4 bases from V and 4 bases from J; junction bases left unmatched: 3. The germline V gene has CDR1 LGHNA and CDR2 YSLEER. CDR3 length: 13 residues. This CDR3 is CASSLDRGYEQYF. The CDR3 region has the DNA TGCGCCAGCAGCCTCGACAGGGGTTACGAGCAGTACTTC.

This chain connects TRBV28 to TRBJ2-1, with D unresolved. Germline CDR1 and CDR2: MDHEN and SYDVKM. This CDR3 region has 11 residues. The V gene lost 6 bases and the J gene lost 9 bases, with 9 bases spanning the gap. The CDR3 region is CASSPGSEQFF. CDR3 DNA sequence: TGTGCCAGCAGCCCGGGCAGTGAGCAGTTCTTC.

The chain joins TRBV2 to TRBJ2-1; tentatively, D is TRBD1 or TRBD2 (6 bases each). Between the trimmed V and J ends, which lost 7 bases and 7 bases, there was a span of 20 bases. Looked up from germline, CDR1 is SNHLY and CDR2 is FYNNEI. The length of the CDR3 is 15 residues. The CDR3 DNA follows: TGTGCCAGCACCAACTCGGGGGCAGCTACAAATGAGCAGTTCTTC. It codes for CASTNSGAATNEQFF.

CDR3 nucleotide sequence: TGTGCCAGCAGCCAAAGCGGTCGCTACAATGAGCAGTTCTTC. This gives the protein CASSQSGRYNEQFF. The genes are TRBV7-6 and TRBJ2-1; D is perhaps TRBD2 (5 bases). Germline CDR1 and CDR2: SGHVS and FNYEAQ. CDR3 size: 14 residues. The ends were cut back, 5 bases at V and 3 bases at J, with 11 bases in the middle.

J is TRBJ2-1 and V is TRBV9; D is undetermined. V was trimmed by 1 base and J by 0 bases, leaving 11 bases between them. The CDR3 sequence is 16 residues long. Looked up from germline, CDR1 is SGDLS and CDR2 is YYNGEE. CDR3 region: CASSVSRLLSYNEQFF. The CDR3 region has the DNA TGTGCCAGCAGCGTATCGCGGCTCCTCTCCTACAATGAGCAGTTCTTC.

The chain is built from TRBV28 and TRBJ1-3; no definite D call. The CDR3 sequence is 12 residues long. Germline loops: CDR1 MDHEN, CDR2 SYDVKM. Trimming took 5 bases from V and 2 from J, leaving 4 bases between them. The CDR3 sequence: CASSPTGNTIYF. CDR3 nucleotide sequence: TGTGCCAGCAGTCCAACTGGAAACACCATATATTTT.

In DNA, the CDR3 is TGTGCCAGCAGCTCGACAGGGATCTCCTACGAGCAGTACTTC. Translated: CASSSTGISYEQYF. This chain joins TRBV7-6 and TRBJ2-7, with 7 bases identical to TRBD1. V shed 4 bases, J shed 0 bases, and the junction held 3 bases outside the gene matches. The CDR3 spans 14 residues. Germline loops: CDR1 SGHVS, CDR2 FNYEAQ. Drawing the rest from reference TRBV7-6 and TRBJ2-7, the complete variable domain is GAGVSQSPRYKVTKRGQDVALRCDPISGHVSLYWYRQALGQGPEFLTYFNYEAQQDKSGLPNDRFSAERPEGSISTLTIQRTEQRDSAMYRCASSSTGISYEQYFGPGTRLTVT.

The V and J genes are TRBV28 and TRBJ2-7; no clear D gene. CDR1 and CDR2 from the germline V gene are MDHEN and SYDVKM. V lost 5 bases, J lost 7 bases, and 12 bases lay in between. The CDR3 is made up of 12 amino acids. The CDR3 here is CASSLTRWEQYF. The CDR3 nucleotides are TGTGCCAGCAGTCTAACGAGGTGGGAGCAGTACTTC.

V is TRBV5-5 and J is TRBJ2-5; TRBD2 agrees at 7 bases. The germline CDR1 and CDR2 sequences are SGHKS and YYEKEE (reference sequence). The junction had 11 bases not matched to a gene; V was cut back by 4 bases and J by 5 bases. This CDR3 has 15 residues. The CDR3 protein is CASSPSGMLDETQYF. CDR3 bases: TGTGCCAGCAGCCCGAGCGGGATGCTCGATGAGACCCAGTACTTC.